These 7 T cell receptor beta chains were sequenced from one sample in a study of T cells in Graves' hyperthyroidism and ophthalmopathy. TCR beta CDR3 sequences were amplified from RNA transcripts. A set of HTBI primers served as the primers for a first-round RT-PCR of the TCR CDR3. From the multiplex PCR reads, TCRdb called clonotypes with MiXCR, one entry per CDR3 protein. Among a few hundred thousand distinct CDR3 sequences listed, approximately 23% were seen once. Sequences were obtained from blood. These receptors came from a woman aged 70-85 years with Graves' ophthalmopathy.

This clonotype was recorded at least ten times. The V gene is TRBV28, the J gene TRBJ2-3, with 10 bases aligning to TRBD2. Losses at the gene ends were 4 bases for V and 1 base for J; bases not matched to a gene: 5. The CDR3 consists of 16 residues. Germline loops: CDR1 MDHEN, CDR2 SYDVKM. CDR3: CASSSASGSGTDTQYF. The DNA of the CDR3 is TGTGCCAGCAGTTCCGCTAGCGGGAGTGGCACAGATACGCAGTATTTT.

This clonotype was picked up a small number of times. The rearrangement joins TRBV20-1 to TRBJ1-5, with D perhaps TRBD1 (5 bases). CDR1 DFQATT and CDR2 SNEGSKA come from the germline V gene (reference sequence). This CDR3 comprises 15 residues. V was cut by 2 bases and J by 4 bases, with 15 bases left in between. The CDR3 DNA follows: TGCAGTGCTAGATCGGGCGGCAGGGCAAATCAGCCCCAGCATTTT. Translating gives CSARSGGRANQPQHF.

This clonotype was detected many times. The J gene is TRBJ1-1, the V gene TRBV12-5; D not certain. The germline V gene has CDR1 LGHNT and CDR2 FRNRAP. V was trimmed by 6 bases and J by 1 base, leaving 9 bases between them. This CDR3 has 13 residues. CDR3 in DNA: TGTGCTAGTGGCTTACACTCGAACACTGAAGCTTTCTTT. This sequence encodes CASGLHSNTEAFF.

J is TRBJ2-3 and V is TRBV4-1, with 7 bases identical to TRBD2. The CDR3 is 17 residues long. Trimming cost V 0 bases and J 0 bases; bases outside gene matches: 6. Per the germline V gene, CDR1 is MGHRA and CDR2 is YSYEKL. As DNA, the CDR3 is TGCGCCAGCAGCCAAGATCGAAGCGGGACTAGCACAGATACGCAGTATTTT. Its translation is CASSQDRSGTSTDTQYF.

This clonotype has at least ten counts. V is TRBV2 and J is TRBJ2-7; TRBD2 matches 15 bases. CDR1 and CDR2 (germline): SNHLY, FYNNEI. The CDR3 spans 16 residues. Trimming at V came to 5 bases and at J to 9 bases, leaving 11 bases not matched to a gene. The CDR3 here is CASSSQRTSGRGWQYF. CDR3 coding DNA: TGTGCCAGCAGTTCTCAACGGACTAGCGGGAGGGGATGGCAGTACTTC.

This chain connects TRBV5-5 to TRBJ1-4, with D possibly being TRBD1 (6 bases). V lost 2 bases, J lost 5 bases, and 10 bases lay in between. This CDR3 spans 14 amino acids. Per germline, CDR1 SGHKS and CDR2 YYEKEE (reference sequence). The CDR3 DNA reads as TGTGCCAGCAGCTTCGGACAGATAAATGAAAAACTGTTTTTT. Translated: CASSFGQINEKLFF.

The chain uses TRBV6-1 and TRBJ2-7; TRBD1 might be the D (5 bases). Germline CDR1 and CDR2: MNHNS and SASEGT. This CDR3 spans 15 amino acids. V was shortened by 4 bases and J by 3 bases, with 16 bases between the two germline ends. The CDR3 reads CASSGQQMALYEQYF. In DNA form, the CDR3 reads TGTGCCAGCAGTGGACAGCAGATGGCCCTCTACGAGCAGTACTTC.